The 6 T cell receptor beta chains reported below all come from one sample, sequenced in a study of blood T cells in healthy people across ages. PCR was performed a second time for about 6 to 12 cycles using a sample-barcoded 5' primer and a J-beta primer mix. Using its own MiXCR run on the 5' RACE reads, TCRdb lists one record per CDR3 protein. The sample has some 700,000 distinct CDR3 sequences, roughly 45% seen once. Input material: blood. All receptors come from an older woman in good health.

This clonotype has ten or more counts. This sequence joins TRBV4-2 and TRBJ2-3; 11 bases line up with TRBD2. Germline values: CDR1 LGHNA, CDR2 YNFKEQ. The CDR3 covers 15 residues. Trimming took 0 bases from V and 9 from J; bases not matched to a gene: 5. CDR3 sequence: CASSQDLAGGFTQYF. CDR3 coding DNA: TGTGCCAGCAGCCAAGACCTAGCGGGGGGTTTCACGCAGTATTTT.

This rearrangement joins TRBV7-2 to TRBJ2-5; D unclear. The V end was cut by 5 bases, the J end by 1 base, with 8 bases between. From germline, CDR1 is SGHTA and CDR2 FQGNSA. The length of the CDR3 is 13 residues. This chain's CDR3 is CASSGSIQETQYF. Here the CDR3 DNA reads TGTGCCAGCAGCGGGTCCATCCAAGAGACCCAGTACTTC.

The chain uses TRBV4-3 and TRBJ2-1; D unclear. V lost 0 bases, J lost 7 bases, and 7 bases lay in between. Germline V gives CDR1 LGHNA, CDR2 YSLEER. This CDR3 is 13 amino acids long. The CDR3 protein is CASSQDNWNEQFF. In nucleotides, the CDR3 is TGCGCCAGCAGCCAAGATAATTGGAATGAGCAGTTCTTC.

V gene TRBV5-6 combines with J gene TRBJ2-1; 8 nucleotides line up with TRBD1. Trimming took 3 bases from V and 6 from J; bases not matched to a gene: 11. CDR1 and CDR2 from the germline V gene are SGHDT and YYEEEE. This CDR3 contains 16 residues. The CDR3 nucleotides read TGTGCCAGCAGCTCGCCCCCCGGGACAGGTCCCAATGAGCAGTTCTTC. Its translation is CASSSPPGTGPNEQFF.

About this clonotype itself: This sequence may be a read error, since a much larger clone differs from it by one base. The chain uses TRBV12-3 or TRBV12-4 and TRBJ2-7; D possibly corresponds to TRBD1 (5 bases). This CDR3 spans 15 amino acids. For the CDR3, the DNA is TGTGCCGGCAGTTCGTATCCAGGGATCGGGTACGAGCAGTACTTC. Its translation is CAGSSYPGIGYEQYF.

V and J are TRBV4-3 and TRBJ2-1, with 9 bases aligning to TRBD2. The germline V gene encodes CDR1 LGHNA and CDR2 YSLEER. CDR3 length: 20 residues. The V and J ends lost 0 bases and 1 base, in that order; junction bases with no gene match: 13. Here the CDR3 reads CASSQDLQGGREGSYNEQFF. As DNA, the CDR3 is TGCGCCAGCAGCCAAGATCTCCAAGGGGGGCGGGAGGGGTCCTACAATGAGCAGTTCTTC.